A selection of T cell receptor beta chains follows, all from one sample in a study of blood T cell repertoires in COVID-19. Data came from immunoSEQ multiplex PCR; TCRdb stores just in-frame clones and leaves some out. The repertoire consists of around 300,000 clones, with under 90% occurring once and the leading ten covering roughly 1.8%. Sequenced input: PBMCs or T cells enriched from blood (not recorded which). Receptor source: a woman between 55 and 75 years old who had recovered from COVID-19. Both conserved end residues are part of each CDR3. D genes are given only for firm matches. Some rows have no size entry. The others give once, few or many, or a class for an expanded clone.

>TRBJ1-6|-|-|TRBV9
CASGGPNSPLHF
TGTGCCAGCGGAGGACCCAATTCACCCCTCCACTTT
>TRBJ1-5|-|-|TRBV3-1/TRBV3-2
CASSQDRGNQPQHF
TGTGCCAGCAGCCAAGATCGGGGCAATCAGCCCCAGCATTTT
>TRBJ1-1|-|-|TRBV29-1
CSVLNTEAFF
TGCAGCGTTTTAAACACTGAAGCTTTCTTT
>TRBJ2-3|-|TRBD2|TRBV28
CASSGSGIGTDTQYF
TGTGCCAGCAGTGGTAGCGGGATCGGGACAGATACGCAGTATTTT
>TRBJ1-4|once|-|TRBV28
CASSLGGREKLFF
TGTGCCAGCAGCCTTGGCGGTAGGGAAAAACTGTTTTTT
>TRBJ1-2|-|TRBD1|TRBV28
CASSYRGFGYGYTF
TGTGCCAGCAGTTACAGGGGGTTTGGCTATGGCTACACCTTC
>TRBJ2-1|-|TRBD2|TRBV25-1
CASRESSGRARMEQFF
TGTGCCAGCAGAGAAAGTAGCGGGAGGGCCCGGATGGAGCAGTTCTTC
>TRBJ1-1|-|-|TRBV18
CASSPFGETNTEAFF
TGTGCCAGCTCACCGTTCGGGGAAACAAACACTGAAGCTTTCTTT
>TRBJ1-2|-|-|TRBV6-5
CASNGYGYTF
TGTGCCAGCAACGGCTATGGCTACACCTTC
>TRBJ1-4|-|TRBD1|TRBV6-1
CASSDRGPNEKLFF
TGTGCCAGCAGTGACAGGGGGCCTAATGAAAAACTGTTTTTT
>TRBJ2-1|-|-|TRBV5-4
CASSLHYNEQFF
TGTGCCAGCAGCTTGCACTACAATGAGCAGTTCTTC
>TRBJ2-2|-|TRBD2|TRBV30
CAWGLIAGGGTGELFF
TGTGCCTGGGGGCTGATAGCGGGAGGGGGCACCGGGGAGCTGTTTTTT
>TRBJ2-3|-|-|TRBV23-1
CANPHEKPADTQYF
TGCGCCAACCCCCATGAAAAACCGGCAGATACGCAGTATTTT
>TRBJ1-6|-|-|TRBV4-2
CASSQDETRNSPLHF
TGTGCCAGCAGCCAAGATGAGACGCGGAATTCACCCCTCCACTTT
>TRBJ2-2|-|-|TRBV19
CASSGRANTGELFF
TGTGCCAGTAGTGGGCGTGCGAACACCGGGGAGCTGTTTTTT
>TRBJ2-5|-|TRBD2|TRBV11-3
CASRLAGGEETQYF
TGTGCCAGCCGACTAGCGGGAGGGGAAGAGACCCAGTACTTC
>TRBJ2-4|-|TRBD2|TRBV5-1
CASRPTGTRQNIQYF
TGCGCCAGCAGACCAACCGGGACTAGACAAAACATTCAGTACTTC
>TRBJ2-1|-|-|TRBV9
CASSVARTTSSYNEQFF
TGTGCCAGCAGCGTAGCTAGGACTACAAGCTCCTACAATGAGCAGTTCTTC
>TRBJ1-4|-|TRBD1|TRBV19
CASSGPGGSEKLFF
TGTGCCAGTAGTGGGCCAGGGGGAAGTGAAAAACTGTTTTTT
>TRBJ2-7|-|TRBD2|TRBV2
CASSWEGWGEQYF
TGTGCCAGCAGTTGGGAGGGATGGGGCGAGCAGTACTTC
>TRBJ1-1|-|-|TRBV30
CAWNRGINTEAFF
TGTGCCTGGAATCGGGGTATTAACACTGAAGCTTTCTTT
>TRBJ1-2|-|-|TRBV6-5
CASSSNDRLGGYTF
TGTGCCAGCAGTTCCAACGACAGGCTCGGAGGCTACACCTTC
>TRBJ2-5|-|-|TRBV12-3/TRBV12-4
CASSPRPQETQYF
TGTGCCAGCAGTCCCCGTCCTCAAGAGACCCAGTACTTC
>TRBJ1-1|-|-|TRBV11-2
CASSLDRTPRAFF
TGTGCCAGCAGCTTAGATCGGACACCGAGGGCTTTCTTT
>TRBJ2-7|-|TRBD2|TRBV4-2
CASSQGLAGFYEQYF
TGTGCCAGCAGCCAAGGACTAGCGGGATTCTACGAGCAGTACTTC